This T cell receptor beta chain comes out of a study of blood T cell repertoires in COVID-19. Looking at the study overall: Collection of acute and convalescent COVID-19 samples took place in the United States, Italy and Spain. PBMCs, B-cell-depleted T cells, or T cells provided the cDNA or gDNA that made up the material.

Methods used by the authors: Amplification from reference gene primers served as the basis for estimated nucleated cell counts. Profiling relied on immunoSEQ multiplex PCR, and the TCRdb table lists in-frame clones only, not all of them. V and J calls and clone size are as listed in that table; D and trimming were resolved from the DNA. The table has 200,000 or so clones, more than 65% seen once; the top ten hold 3%. Unmatched junction bases numbered 11, after V lost 6 bases and J lost 7 bases. Germline V CDR1 and CDR2: MNHEY, SVGEGT. This CDR3 comprises 16 residues. The clonotype originates from a woman between 25 and 40 years old who had recovered from COVID-19. This sequence joins TRBV6-2 or TRBV6-3 and TRBJ1-5, with 11 bases identical to TRBD1. The specimen was peripheral blood. The CDR3 coding sequence is TGTGCCAGCAGCCTGGACAGGGGGCGGGTGGGACAGCCCCAGCATTTT. Its protein product is CASSLDRGRVGQPQHF.